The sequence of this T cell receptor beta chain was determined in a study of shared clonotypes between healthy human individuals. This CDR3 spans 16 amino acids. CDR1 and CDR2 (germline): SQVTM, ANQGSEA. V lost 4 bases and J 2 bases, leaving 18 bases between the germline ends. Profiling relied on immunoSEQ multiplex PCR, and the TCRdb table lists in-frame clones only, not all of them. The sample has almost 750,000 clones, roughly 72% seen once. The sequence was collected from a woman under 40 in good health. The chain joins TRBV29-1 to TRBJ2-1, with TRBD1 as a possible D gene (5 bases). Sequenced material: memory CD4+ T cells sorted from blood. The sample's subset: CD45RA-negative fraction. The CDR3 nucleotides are TGCAGCGTTGGAAGTGGCACAGGAAAGGCCTACAATGAGCAGTTCTTC. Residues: CSVGSGTGKAYNEQFF.